These T cell receptor beta chains were read from a single sample in a study of T cell responses to AZD1222 COVID-19 vaccine. The repertoire was sequenced with immunoSEQ multiplex PCR; TCRdb's copy has only in-frame clones and lacks some. Among 120,000 or so clones listed, about 85% were seen once. The sequencing used peripheral blood, collected on day 0 of AZD1222 vaccination. These receptors originate from an adult in good health. Each CDR3 is given with its conserved first and last residue. A D gene is named only where the DNA matches it firmly. Part of the rows lack a size; the others show once, few, many or a class for expanded clones.

clone_size	v_call	d_call	j_call	cdr3_nt	cdr3_aa
-	TRBV7-2	TRBD1	TRBJ1-2	TGTGCCAGCAGCTTCACAGGGGGCGGAGATGGCTACACCTTC	CASSFTGGGDGYTF
-	TRBV14	-	TRBJ2-1	TGTGCCAGCAGCCAAGGGTACGATGAGCAGTTCTTC	CASSQGYDEQFF
-	TRBV19	-	TRBJ2-5	TGTGCCAGTAACAATGTGGGGGGCGGTCCGGAGACCCAGTACTTC	CASNNVGGGPETQYF
once	TRBV19	-	TRBJ1-3	TGTGCCAGTAGTATCCGGGGGGAGGACACCATATATTTT	CASSIRGEDTIYF
-	TRBV9	-	TRBJ2-3	TGTGCCAGCAGCGTAGCAGGTAGCGGCACAGATACGCAGTATTTT	CASSVAGSGTDTQYF
-	TRBV3-1/TRBV3-2	TRBD2	TRBJ2-1	TGTGCCAGCAGCCTAGGAGTAGCGGGCCGGGAGCAGTTCTTC	CASSLGVAGREQFF
-	TRBV29-1	TRBD1	TRBJ2-7	TGCAGCGTTGAGGTGGACAGGGAAGGCGAGCAGTACTTC	CSVEVDREGEQYF
-	TRBV7-3	-	TRBJ1-1	TGTGCCAGCAGGCCCGGACCGACGAACACTGAAGCTTTCTTT	CASRPGPTNTEAFF
-	TRBV11-2	-	TRBJ2-2	TGTGCCAGCAGCTTAGAGTCGGAGCGTCCCTCGCCCGGGGAGCTGTTTTTT	CASSLESERPSPGELFF
-	TRBV15	TRBD2	TRBJ2-1	TGTGCCACCAGCAGAGAGAGGACTAGCGGCAATGAGCAGTTCTTC	CATSRERTSGNEQFF
-	TRBV3-1/TRBV3-2	-	TRBJ1-2	TGTGCCAGCAGCCAGGAGGGCCGGGGCTATGGCTACACCTTC	CASSQEGRGYGYTF
-	TRBV30	-	TRBJ1-3	TGTGCCTGGAGTGTACGGGGTTCCTCTGGAAACACCATATATTTT	CAWSVRGSSGNTIYF
-	TRBV7-2	TRBD2	TRBJ2-1	TGTGCCAGCAGCTTAGCATCGGCGGGGGGAATCTACAATGAGCAGTTCTTC	CASSLASAGGIYNEQFF
-	TRBV2	TRBD1	TRBJ2-7	TGTGCCAGCAGTGTGGGGACAGGGGGAAGAGAGCAGTACTTC	CASSVGTGGREQYF
-	TRBV15	-	TRBJ1-2	TGTGCCACCAGCAGAGATTTAACCCGGGGGGGGTTTGCCTATGGCTACACCTTC	CATSRDLTRGGFAYGYTF
-	TRBV5-6	TRBD1	TRBJ2-7	TGTGCCAGCAGCTCCGGGACAGGGTATGTCTACGAGCAGTACTTC	CASSSGTGYVYEQYF
-	TRBV6-2/TRBV6-3	-	TRBJ2-1	TGTGCCAGCAGTACTAGGAGGGGGGGCTACAATGAGCAGTTCTTC	CASSTRRGGYNEQFF
-	TRBV5-4	-	TRBJ2-2	TGTGCCAGCAGCAAGGCCGGGACACCGGCTAACGGGGAGCTGTTTTTT	CASSKAGTPANGELFF
-	TRBV5-1	TRBD2	TRBJ2-5	TGCGCCAGCAGAACAGGACTAGCGGGGACCCAAGAGACCCAGTACTTC	CASRTGLAGTQETQYF
once	TRBV28	TRBD1	TRBJ1-4	TGTGCCAGCACCCCCGGGGGGACAGGGAATGAAAAACTGTTTTTT	CASTPGGTGNEKLFF
-	TRBV10-1	-	TRBJ1-1	TGCGCCAGCAGTGAACAGCCGAACACTGAAGCTTTCTTT	CASSEQPNTEAFF
-	TRBV4-3	-	TRBJ2-2	TGCGCCAGCAGCCAGGGTAGCGGGAACACCGGGGAGCTGTTTTTT	CASSQGSGNTGELFF
-	TRBV19	-	TRBJ1-3	TGTGCCAGTAGTATACCGGCGCAGCGGGGCTCTGGAAACACCATATATTTT	CASSIPAQRGSGNTIYF
once	TRBV5-1	TRBD1	TRBJ1-2	TGCGCCAGCAGCTTGGACGCAGGGGGCAACTATGGCTACACCTTC	CASSLDAGGNYGYTF
-	TRBV11-2	TRBD1	TRBJ2-7	TGTGCCAGCAGCCCCACGGACAGGGCGTCCCAGCAGTACTTC	CASSPTDRASQQYF
-	TRBV29-1	-	TRBJ1-1	TGCAGCGTCCTAGGGCGGGCGGGAATGAACACTGAAGCTTTCTTT	CSVLGRAGMNTEAFF
-	TRBV2	TRBD1	TRBJ1-5	TGTGCCAGCACCCAGGGGGGGCTCGGCAATCAGCCCCAGCATTTT	CASTQGGLGNQPQHF
-	TRBV18	TRBD2	TRBJ2-3	TGTGCCAGCTCACGTCGGGGGGGCGGCGGCACAGATACGCAGTATTTT	CASSRRGGGGTDTQYF
-	TRBV10-3	-	TRBJ2-6	TGTGCCATCAGGCCTTCCGGGCGTAGCTCTGGGGCCAACGTCCTGACTTTC	CAIRPSGRSSGANVLTF
-	TRBV6-1	-	TRBJ1-5	TGTGCCAGCAGTGAATCTGGGCCCCAGCATTTT	CASSESGPQHF
-	TRBV27	-	TRBJ1-1	TGTGCCAGCAGTTCCAAATCTGGGGTCACACAGAAAGCTTTCTTT	CASSSKSGVTQKAFF
-	TRBV3-1/TRBV3-2	TRBD2	TRBJ2-7	TGTGCCAGCAGCCAAGGGAATAGCGGGAGCTACGAGCAGTACTTC	CASSQGNSGSYEQYF
once	TRBV6-1	-	TRBJ1-3	TGTGCCAGCAGTGAAAACTGGGACTCTGGAAACACCATATATTTT	CASSENWDSGNTIYF
-	TRBV7-3	TRBD1	TRBJ2-1	TGTGCCAGCAGCCCGGGACAGGGAAATGAGCAGTTCTTC	CASSPGQGNEQFF
-	TRBV2	TRBD1	TRBJ1-6	TGTGCCAGTTGCTCCGGGACAGGGAGCACCTATAATTCACCCCTCCACTTT	CASCSGTGSTYNSPLHF
-	TRBV7-3	-	TRBJ1-2	TGTGCCAGCAGCATGGGAGTCAGTGGCTACACCTTC	CASSMGVSGYTF
-	TRBV7-2	TRBD2	TRBJ2-5	TGTGCCAGCAGCTTAGGTAGAGGACTAGGCTTTGCGACCCAGTACTTC	CASSLGRGLGFATQYF
-	TRBV7-8	TRBD2	TRBJ2-1	TGTGCCAGCAGCTTATTGTCTGGTCTAGCGGGAGCAGACAATGAGCAGTTCTTC	CASSLLSGLAGADNEQFF
-	TRBV5-5	-	TRBJ1-5	TGTGCCAGCAGCTTGGCCGGGGAATCGCCCCAGCATTTT	CASSLAGESPQHF
-	TRBV7-9	-	TRBJ1-4	TGTGCCAGCAGCCAGGGGTCTTCGGCGGAAAAACTGTTTTTT	CASSQGSSAEKLFF
once	TRBV3-1/TRBV3-2	-	TRBJ2-5	TGTGCCAGCAGCCAAGCCCTAGCTCAAGAGACCCAGTACTTC	CASSQALAQETQYF